This T cell receptor beta chain was captured in a study of control samples from healthy donors and cancer patients. Assay used: immunoSEQ multiplex PCR; TCRdb lists only in-frame clones, some missing. The sample has some 100,000 clones, 79% seen once; the top ten hold more than 9%. From germline, CDR1 is LGHNA and CDR2 YSLEER. After removal of 3 bases from V and 3 bases from J, the junction contained 10 bases not matched to a gene. The CDR3 length is 17 residues. The chain recombines TRBV4-3 with TRBJ2-1, with 8 bases aligning to TRBD2. This clonotype was sampled from a woman under 40 in good health. The sequencing input was blood. The chain's CDR3 is CASSQELTGGRYNEQFF. DNA for the CDR3: TGCGCCAGCAGCCAGGAGCTCACGGGGGGGCGCTACAATGAGCAGTTCTTC.